This is a list of T cell receptor beta chains from one sample in a study of blood T cell repertoires in COVID-19. Using immunoSEQ multiplex PCR, the repertoire was profiled, and TCRdb retains in-frame clones only, with some absent. The sample holds about 81,000 clones, roughly 80% seen once. Sequencing was done on a sample of peripheral blood. These receptors all come from a woman aged 50 to 60 with acute or convalescent COVID-19. The CDR3 runs from the conserved cysteine through the conserved F or W. The D gene is left open where the match is weak.

>TRBJ1-2|TRBV28|-
TGTGCCAGCAGTCTTCAGGGGAAGTTTAACTATGGCTACACCTTC
CASSLQGKFNYGYTF
>TRBJ1-4|TRBV3-1/TRBV3-2|-
TGTGCCAGCAGCCAAGGTGTAGGGCAGGGGAGTGAAAAACTGTTTTTT
CASSQGVGQGSEKLFF
>TRBJ1-4|TRBV6-2/TRBV6-3|TRBD1
TGTGCCAGCAGTTTGGGACAGACCGTTTCTGGAAAACTGTTTTTT
CASSLGQTVSGKLFF
>TRBJ2-5|TRBV2|-
TGTGCCAGCACTGAAAATCAGCGGGAGACCCAGTACTTC
CASTENQRETQYF
>TRBJ1-1|TRBV5-1|-
TGCGCCAGCAGCCTCGCGGGGGCCATGAACACTGAAGCTTTCTTT
CASSLAGAMNTEAFF
>TRBJ2-7|TRBV2|TRBD2
TGTGCCAGCGCTGCTAGCGGCACCTACGAGCAGTACTTC
CASAASGTYEQYF
>TRBJ2-7|TRBV11-2|-
TGTGCCAGCAGCTCCGGGACAAACTACGAGCAGTACTTC
CASSSGTNYEQYF
>TRBJ2-7|TRBV3-1/TRBV3-2|-
TGTGCCAGCAGCCCCCCTCCGGGGAACTCCTACGAGCAGTACTTC
CASSPPPGNSYEQYF
>TRBJ1-1|TRBV19|TRBD1
TGTGCCAGTAGTATAACCCGGACACAGGGGTTAGCTTTCTTT
CASSITRTQGLAFF
>TRBJ2-7|TRBV27|-
TGTGCCAGCAGGCCGGGGAGCGTTTCCTACGAGCAGTACTTC
CASRPGSVSYEQYF
>TRBJ2-3|TRBV27|TRBD2
TGTGCCAGCAGTTTAATGGGACTAGCGGGCACAGATACGCAGTATTTT
CASSLMGLAGTDTQYF
>TRBJ1-1|TRBV2|-
TGTGCCAGCAGTAATATCGACAGTTTTGAAGCTTTCTTT
CASSNIDSFEAFF